This TCR beta chain was retrieved from a study of beta chain features in type 1 diabetes (dated by TCRdb to 2016 to 2019). At the level of the whole study: No differences in mean age, gender distribution, total cell number or subset yield were found between patients and healthy donors. Across all samples, some 110,000,000 sorted cells were examined, and cell number per subset correlated strongly with RNA yield. In the study, recently diagnosed type 1 diabetes patients and matched healthy donors were compared on the TCRB repertoires of their sorted circulating CD4+ T cell subsets. Whereas all 30 or so donors provided naive and central memory subsets, regulatory and stem cell-like memory subsets were isolated from just 8 patients and roughly 8 healthy donors. Broad study findings and their caveats: Only small numbers of individuals were included in the HLA sub-analyses, which left unresolved whether HLA type had any influence on TCRB rearrangement. Naive, central memory and regulatory TCRB repertoires appeared to be more alike among patients than among healthy donors. Shorter templates might be favored by PCR, yet because patient and control samples were amplified and corrected together, any such skew would affect both groups equally. In all four CD4+ subsets, TCRB CDR3 length was moderately but significantly shorter in type 1 diabetes patients. At VDJ recombination sites, type 1 diabetes patients had fewer insertions and more deleted nucleotides, which implies abnormalities in thymic rearrangement. Because cDNA was sequenced instead of genomic DNA, activated cells with high expression could be over-represented, although the groups did not differ in activation or CD3 levels.

A single peripheral blood draw of around 120 mL on average was collected from each donor into heparinised tubes. A BD FACSAria II was used to sort naive, central memory, regulatory and stem cell-like memory CD4+ T cells with a panel that included CD45RO, CCR7, CD25, CD127, CD95 and CD27. A purity above 95% was achieved for all sorted populations. PBMCs were isolated right away by Lymphoprep density gradient centrifugation and were stained directly, without culture. Samples were stained and sorted in pairs, with one healthy donor and one patient per experiment, so that batch effects were minimized. The sample holds a few counts of this clone. This clone's antigen is unknown. No base-level quality is on record; no much larger clone is a single base apart. All of the isolated RNA was reverse transcribed with the High Capacity cDNA Reverse Transcription Kit, so expressed TCRB transcripts were sequenced. Naive, central memory and regulatory T cell samples underwent deep immunoSEQ sequencing, averaging about 3.57 million total reads per sample. After sorted cells were lysed in RLT buffer, RNA was extracted with DNase-treated RNeasy Micro or Mini kits, with the choice depending on cell number. Each cell subset was processed on its own to prevent cross-contamination, while patient and healthy donor samples were processed together. The immunoSEQ multiplex PCR was used to amplify TCRB sequences from cDNA, yielding 87-bp fragments that span the CDR3 region. The amplicons were sequenced using the Illumina HiSeq platform. The study's processing was this. PCR bias was computationally corrected using synthetic template baselines, reads within Hamming distance 2 were collapsed, and singletons that could not be merged were discarded. By aligning reads against IMGT, V, D and J genes, CDR3 length, and insertions or deletions at six rearrangement sites were assigned. Clonotype counts were normalized to sorted cell number within each subset before computing true diversity and Gini coefficients with the tcR R package. The overlap coefficient, calculated on TCRB nucleotide sequences, was used to quantify repertoire sharing. As a proxy for the pre-selection repertoire, out-of-frame TCRB sequences from naive cells were analyzed. TCRdb took this table from immuneACCESS and kept in-frame rearrangements with V and J called. Such tables lack part of the clones; where checked against another copy, unresolved V genes explain under half of the gap, and the rest is unexplained. V and J calls and clone size come straight from that table; D and trimming were deduced from the DNA. For this sample the table gives almost 250,000 clones, of which less than 15% were detected only once. The biggest ten clones account for about 0.03% of the sample.

Reading from cysteine to phenylalanine, the CDR3 counts 15 amino acids. The CDR3 DNA has 45 bases and is translated from base 1. CDR1 and CDR2 were assigned from the germline V gene as SGHAT and FQNNGV. V is pared back by 5 bases and J by 5 bases, with 18 bases lying between the germline termini. Sample: naive CD4+ T cells from blood. This sample's cell subset or site label indicates: true naive CD4+ T cells. This TCR came from a woman in her 40s in good health. Here the chain combines TRBV11-2 and TRBJ1-1, and the D gene may be TRBD1, 5 bases matching. The DNA is TGTGCCAGCAGCCCGGCGCCGGGGGGGGGAACTGAAGCTTTCTTT. It specifies CASSPAPGGGTEAFF. Beyond the CDR3, the reference TRBV11-2 and TRBJ1-1 genes provide the residues; the full variable domain reads: EAGVAQSPRYKIIEKRQSVAFWCNPISGHATLYWYQQILGQGPKLLIQFQNNGVVDDSQLPKDRFSAERLKGVDSTLKIQPAKLEDSAVYLCASSPAPGGGTEAFFGQGTRLTVV.